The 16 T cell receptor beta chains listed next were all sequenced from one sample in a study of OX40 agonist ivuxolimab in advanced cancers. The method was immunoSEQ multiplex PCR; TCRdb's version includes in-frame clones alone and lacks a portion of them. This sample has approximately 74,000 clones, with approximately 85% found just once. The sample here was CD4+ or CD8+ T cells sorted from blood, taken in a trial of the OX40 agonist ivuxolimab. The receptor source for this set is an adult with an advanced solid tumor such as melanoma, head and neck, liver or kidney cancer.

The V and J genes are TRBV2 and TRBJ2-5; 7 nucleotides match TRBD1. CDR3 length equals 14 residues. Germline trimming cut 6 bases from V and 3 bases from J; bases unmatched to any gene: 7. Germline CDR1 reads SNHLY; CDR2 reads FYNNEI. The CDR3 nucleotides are TGTGCCAGCAGATCGGACAGGAAAAAAGAGACCCAGTACTTC. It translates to CASRSDRKKETQYF.

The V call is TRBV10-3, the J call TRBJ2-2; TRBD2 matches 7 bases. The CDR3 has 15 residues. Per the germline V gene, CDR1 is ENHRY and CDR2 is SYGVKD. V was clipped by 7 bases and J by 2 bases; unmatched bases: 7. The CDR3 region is CAINPAGTNTGELFF. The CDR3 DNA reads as TGTGCCATCAATCCAGCGGGGACTAACACCGGGGAGCTGTTTTTT.

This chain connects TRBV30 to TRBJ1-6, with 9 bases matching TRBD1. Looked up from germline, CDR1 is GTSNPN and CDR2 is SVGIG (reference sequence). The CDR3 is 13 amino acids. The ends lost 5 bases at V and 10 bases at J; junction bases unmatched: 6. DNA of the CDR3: TGTGCCTGGCGGACAGGGGATGGGTCACCCCTCCACTTT. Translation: CAWRTGDGSPLHF.

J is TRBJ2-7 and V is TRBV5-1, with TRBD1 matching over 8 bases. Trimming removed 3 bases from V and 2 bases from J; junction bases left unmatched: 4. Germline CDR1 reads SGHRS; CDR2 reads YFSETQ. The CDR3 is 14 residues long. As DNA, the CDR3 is TGCGCCAGCAGCTCCGGACAGGGCCCCTACGAGCAGTACTTC. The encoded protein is CASSSGQGPYEQYF.

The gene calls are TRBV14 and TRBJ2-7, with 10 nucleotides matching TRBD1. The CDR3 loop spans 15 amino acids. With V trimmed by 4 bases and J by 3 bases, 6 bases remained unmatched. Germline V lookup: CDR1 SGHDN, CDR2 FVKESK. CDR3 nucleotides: TGTGCCAGCAGCCGCACCCGGGACAGGGGCTACGAGCAGTACTTC. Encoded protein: CASSRTRDRGYEQYF.

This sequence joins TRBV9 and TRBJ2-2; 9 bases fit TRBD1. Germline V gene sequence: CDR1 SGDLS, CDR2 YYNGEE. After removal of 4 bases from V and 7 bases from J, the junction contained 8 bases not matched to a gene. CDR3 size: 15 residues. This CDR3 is CASSPRQGDVGELFF. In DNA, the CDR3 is TGTGCCAGCAGCCCCCGACAGGGGGATGTCGGGGAGCTGTTTTTT.

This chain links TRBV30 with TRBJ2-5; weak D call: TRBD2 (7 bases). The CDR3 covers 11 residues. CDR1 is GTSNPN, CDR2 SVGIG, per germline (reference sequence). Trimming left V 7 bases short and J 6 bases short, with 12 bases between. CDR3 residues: CAYREGKTQYF. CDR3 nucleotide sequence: TGTGCCTACAGGGAGGGAAAGACCCAGTACTTC.

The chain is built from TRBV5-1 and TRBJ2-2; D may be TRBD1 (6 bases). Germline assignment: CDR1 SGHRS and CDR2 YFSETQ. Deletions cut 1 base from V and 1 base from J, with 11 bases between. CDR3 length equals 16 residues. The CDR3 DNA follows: TGCGCCAGCAGCTTGACCGGGACAAAGAACACCGGGGAGCTGTTTTTT. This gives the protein CASSLTGTKNTGELFF.

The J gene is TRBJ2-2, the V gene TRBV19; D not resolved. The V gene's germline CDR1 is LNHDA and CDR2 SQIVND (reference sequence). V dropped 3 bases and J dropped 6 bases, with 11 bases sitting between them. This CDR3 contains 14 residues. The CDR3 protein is CASSIDGYAGELFF. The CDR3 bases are TGTGCCAGTAGTATCGACGGATACGCCGGGGAGCTGTTTTTT. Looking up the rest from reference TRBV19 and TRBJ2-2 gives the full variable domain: DGGITQSPKYLFRKEGQNVTLSCEQNLNHDAMYWYRQDPGQGLRLIYYSQIVNDFQKGDIAEGYSVSREKKESFPLTVTSAQKNPTAFYLCASSIDGYAGELFFGEGSRLTVL.

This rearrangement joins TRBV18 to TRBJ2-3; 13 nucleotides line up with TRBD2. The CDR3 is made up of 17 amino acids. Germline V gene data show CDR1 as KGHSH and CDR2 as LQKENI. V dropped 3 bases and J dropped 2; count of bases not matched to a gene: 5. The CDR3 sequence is CASSPGLAGIATDTQYF. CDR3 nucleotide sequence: TGTGCCAGCTCACCGGGACTAGCGGGGATAGCCACAGATACGCAGTATTTT.

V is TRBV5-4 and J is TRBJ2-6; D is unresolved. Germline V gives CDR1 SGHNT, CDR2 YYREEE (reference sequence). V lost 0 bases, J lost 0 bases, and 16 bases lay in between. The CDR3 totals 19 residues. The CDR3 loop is CASSLELTFITSGANVLTF. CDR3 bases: TGTGCCAGCAGCTTGGAGCTGACATTCATAACCTCTGGGGCCAACGTCCTGACTTTC.

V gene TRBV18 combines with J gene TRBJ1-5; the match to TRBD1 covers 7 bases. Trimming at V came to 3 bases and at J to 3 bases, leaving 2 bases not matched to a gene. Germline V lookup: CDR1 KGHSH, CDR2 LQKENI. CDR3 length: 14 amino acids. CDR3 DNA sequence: TGTGCCAGCTCACCTGGACAGGTCAATCAGCCCCAGCATTTT. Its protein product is CASSPGQVNQPQHF.

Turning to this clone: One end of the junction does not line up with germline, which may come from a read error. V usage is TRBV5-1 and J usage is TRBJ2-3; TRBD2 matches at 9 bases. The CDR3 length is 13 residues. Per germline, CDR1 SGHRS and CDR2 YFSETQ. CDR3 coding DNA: TGCGCCAGCGATAGCGGGAGCACCGATACGCAGTATTTT. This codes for CASDSGSTDTQYF.

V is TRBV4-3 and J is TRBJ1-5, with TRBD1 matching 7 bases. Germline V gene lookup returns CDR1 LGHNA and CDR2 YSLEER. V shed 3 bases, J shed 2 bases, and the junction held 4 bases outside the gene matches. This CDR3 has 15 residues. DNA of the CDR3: TGCGCCAGCAGCCACGACAGGGAGGGCAATCAGCCCCAGCATTTT. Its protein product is CASSHDREGNQPQHF.

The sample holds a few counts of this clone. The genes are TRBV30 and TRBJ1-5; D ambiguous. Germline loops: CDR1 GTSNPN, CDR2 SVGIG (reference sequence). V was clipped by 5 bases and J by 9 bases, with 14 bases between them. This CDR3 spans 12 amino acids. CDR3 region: CAWSALLGPQHF. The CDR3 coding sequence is TGTGCCTGGTCGGCTTTGCTTGGGCCCCAGCATTTT.

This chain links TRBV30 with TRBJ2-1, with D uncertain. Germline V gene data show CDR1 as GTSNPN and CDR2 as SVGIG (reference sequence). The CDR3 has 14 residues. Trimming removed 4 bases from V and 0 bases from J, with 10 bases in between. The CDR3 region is CAWNRAFSYNEQFF. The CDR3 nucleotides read TGTGCCTGGAATCGTGCGTTCTCCTACAATGAGCAGTTCTTC.